This T cell receptor beta chain was captured in a study of cytomegalovirus exposure and HLA in healthy donors. Researchers ran the PCR with 60 Vbeta and 13 Jbeta primers. The method was immunoSEQ multiplex PCR; TCRdb's version includes in-frame clones alone and lacks a portion of them. The table shows around 74,000 clones, with around 78% occurring only once. This CDR3 has 15 residues. V lost 5 bases and J lost 3; bases outside the gene matches: 9. The germline V gene encodes CDR1 SGHAT and CDR2 FQNNGV. The sequence derives from a man in his forties or fifties in good health and CMV-seronegative. Sequences were obtained from PBMCs. The rearrangement joins TRBV11-2 to TRBJ1-1; 7 bases align to TRBD1. The CDR3 reads CASSRVEGADTEAFF. CDR3 nucleotide sequence: TGTGCCAGCAGCAGAGTAGAGGGGGCGGACACTGAAGCTTTCTTT.